The 32 T cell receptor beta chains reported below all come from one sample, sequenced in a study of T cells in Graves' hyperthyroidism and ophthalmopathy. Authors of the study amplified TCR beta CDR3 regions from RNA transcripts. TCR CDR3 underwent first-round RT-PCR with the HTBI primer set. TCRdb re-derived calls from the multiplex PCR reads in MiXCR, one entry per CDR3 protein. The data show 480,000 or so distinct CDR3 sequences, approximately 48% seen once. The specimen was peripheral blood or thyroid tissue (not recorded which). The source is an adult woman with Graves' disease, either hyperthyroidism or ophthalmopathy (not recorded which).

CDR3 in DNA: TGCAGCGCTTTCTCGGGACAGACCTACGAGCAGTACTTC. Protein: CSAFSGQTYEQYF. The chain couples TRBV29-1 to TRBJ2-7; 7 bases line up with TRBD1. Germline values: CDR1 SQVTM, CDR2 ANQGSEA. CDR3 length: 13 residues. V was clipped by 7 bases and J by 2 bases; unmatched bases: 8.

This clonotype was found a few times. The V call is TRBV5-1, the J call TRBJ2-5; TRBD2 is a possible D gene (6 bases). This CDR3 has 18 residues. Germline V CDR1 and CDR2: SGHRS, YFSETQ. Trimming stripped 4 bases from V and 1 base from J, with 23 bases between. For the CDR3, the DNA is TGCGCCAGCAGCCGGCCCGGGGACTTAGCGAGTACCCAAGAGACCCAGTACTTC. Its protein is CASSRPGDLASTQETQYF.

This chain links TRBV25-1 with TRBJ1-4; the D gene is possibly TRBD1 (5 bases). CDR3 length equals 15 residues. Trimming removed 5 bases at V and 5 bases at J, with 15 bases between. Germline CDR1 is MGHDK and CDR2 is SYGVNS. Here the CDR3 reads CASSLGPRGNEKLFF. CDR3 nucleotide sequence: TGTGCCAGCAGTCTGGGGCCTCGAGGGAATGAAAAACTGTTTTTT.

This clonotype was seen at least ten times. The gene calls are TRBV2 and TRBJ1-5; D is uncertain. V gave up 6 bases and J gave up 6 bases, with 15 bases separating them. This CDR3 is built from 14 residues. Germline CDR1 is SNHLY and CDR2 is FYNNEI. The CDR3 loop is CASSQLEGTQPQHF. In DNA, the CDR3 is TGTGCCAGCAGCCAGTTGGAGGGAACTCAGCCCCAGCATTTT.

V gene TRBV4-1 combines with J gene TRBJ2-7, with D possibly being TRBD2 (6 bases). V was clipped by 1 base and J by 12 bases, with 10 bases between them. Germline V gene lookup returns CDR1 MGHRA and CDR2 YSYEKL. The CDR3 contains 11 residues. CDR3 sequence reads: CASSQGTMRYF. CDR3 DNA sequence: TGCGCCAGCAGCCAAGGGACTATGCGGTACTTC.

This clonotype was detected many times. The rearrangement joins TRBV5-1 to TRBJ1-5; TRBD1 agrees at 9 bases. This CDR3 has 15 residues. Trimming cost V 4 bases and J 6 bases; bases outside gene matches: 8. The germline V gene has CDR1 SGHRS and CDR2 YFSETQ. For the CDR3, the DNA is TGCGCCAGCAGCCCAGCCACAGGGGGCAGTCAGCCCCAGCATTTT. Encoded protein: CASSPATGGSQPQHF. The complete variable domain, with remaining parts taken from reference TRBV5-1 and TRBJ1-5, reads KAGVTQTPRYLIKTRGQQVTLSCSPISGHRSVSWYQQTPGQGLQFLFEYFSETQRNKGNFPGRFSGRQFSNSRSEMNVSTLELGDSALYLCASSPATGGSQPQHFGDGTRLSIL.

The V gene is TRBV10-3, the J gene TRBJ1-3; D uncertain. Trimming removed 0 bases from V and 0 bases from J, with 12 bases in between. The V gene's germline CDR1 is ENHRY and CDR2 SYGVKD. The CDR3 consists of 17 residues. The CDR3 here is CAISESRGLLSGNTIYF. CDR3 bases: TGTGCCATCAGTGAGTCGAGAGGCCTGCTCTCTGGAAACACCATATATTTT.

This clonotype appeared many times. CDR3: CASSRRGYEQYF. In DNA, the CDR3 is TGTGCCAGCAGCCGCCGGGGATACGAGCAGTACTTC. The chain has TRBV7-9 and TRBJ2-7; TRBD2 is a possible D gene (5 bases). V was shortened by 5 bases and J by 4 bases, with 9 bases between the two germline ends. There are 12 residues in the CDR3. Per germline, CDR1 SEHNR and CDR2 FQNEAQ (reference sequence).

This chain joins TRBV11-2 and TRBJ1-3; the D is unclear. V shed 5 bases and J shed 7 bases, with 6 bases lying between them. CDR1 is SGHAT and CDR2 is FQNNGV in the germline V gene. The CDR3 length is 11 residues. This CDR3 reads CASSNGNTIYF. The CDR3 DNA follows: TGTGCCAGCAGCAACGGGAACACCATATATTTT.

This clonotype was seen once. The chain couples TRBV7-2 to TRBJ2-7; D is undetermined. The germline V and J ends were trimmed by 6 bases and 0 bases, with 15 bases remaining between them. Germline CDR1 SGHTA, CDR2 FQGNSA. The length of the CDR3 is 15 residues. CDR3 coding DNA: TGTGCCAGCAGTGAAGGGTTAGGCGGCTCCTACGAGCAGTACTTC. It codes for CASSEGLGGSYEQYF.

This chain links TRBV20-1 with TRBJ1-1; TRBD1 is a possible D gene (5 bases). This CDR3 is built from 12 residues. V lost 4 bases to trimming and J lost 8 bases, with 14 bases between them. The germline gives CDR1 DFQATT, CDR2 SNEGSKA (reference sequence). The CDR3 DNA sequence: TGCAGTGCTAAATACATGAACAGGGAAGCTTTCTTT. Translated, it gives CSAKYMNREAFF.

This clonotype was seen just once. The CDR3 DNA reads TGTGCCAGCAGTCAAGGGACCTTGTTGGGCTACACCTTC. Translation gives CASSQGTLLGYTF. The rearrangement uses TRBV25-1 and TRBJ1-2, with D possibly being TRBD1 (5 bases). V dropped 5 bases and J dropped 8 bases, with 15 bases sitting between them. The CDR3 extends over 13 amino acids. In germline, CDR1 is MGHDK, CDR2 SYGVNS.

J is TRBJ1-5 and V is TRBV19; D might be TRBD1 (5 bases). The V end was cut by 10 bases, the J end by 2 bases, with 30 bases between. CDR3 length equals 19 residues. Germline lookup yields CDR1 LNHDA and CDR2 SQIVND (reference sequence). CDR3 sequence: CATGERGLVTGIRNQPQHF. CDR3 bases: TGTGCCACCGGGGAAAGGGGTTTGGTCACCGGGATCCGCAATCAGCCCCAGCATTTT.

The V gene is TRBV6-5, the J gene TRBJ1-4, with D uncertain. The germline gives CDR1 MNHEY, CDR2 SVGAGI. CDR3 length: 15 residues. Trimming stripped 7 bases from V and 7 bases from J, with 19 bases between. CDR3 in amino acids: CASTSPGRATEKLFF. As DNA, the CDR3 is TGTGCCAGCACTAGCCCCGGACGGGCCACTGAAAAACTGTTTTTT.

V gene TRBV24-1 combines with J gene TRBJ2-7; D uncertain. Germline loops: CDR1 KGHDR, CDR2 SFDVKD. The CDR3 covers 13 residues. Trimming pared 4 bases from V and 3 bases from J, leaving 9 bases between. DNA for the CDR3: TGTGCCACCAGTGACAATGACAACTACGAGCAGTACTTC. Translation gives CATSDNDNYEQYF.

The chain employs TRBV25-1 and TRBJ1-6; D gene unclear. CDR3 length equals 13 residues. Germline V CDR1 and CDR2: MGHDK, SYGVNS. V was cut by 5 bases and J by 7 bases, with 9 bases left in between. The CDR3 spells CASSYSVNSPLHF. In DNA, the CDR3 is TGTGCCAGCAGTTACTCCGTCAATTCACCCCTCCACTTT.

The V gene is TRBV11-1, the J gene TRBJ1-1; D ambiguous. CDR3 length equals 14 residues. Germline-derived CDR1 and CDR2 are SGHAT and FQDESV (reference sequence). The V and J ends lost 2 bases and 5 bases respectively, with 12 bases between them. Here the CDR3 reads CASSLYLGGTEAFF. The DNA of the CDR3 is TGTGCCAGCAGCTTATATCTTGGCGGTACTGAAGCTTTCTTT. Complete variable domain (other parts from reference TRBV11-1 and TRBJ1-1): EAEVAQSPRYKITEKSQAVAFWCDPISGHATLYWYRQILGQGPELLVQFQDESVVDDSQLPKDRFSAERLKGVDSTLKIQPAELGDSAMYLCASSLYLGGTEAFFGQGTRLTVV.

This rearrangement joins TRBV5-1 to TRBJ2-5; tentatively, D is TRBD1 (5 bases). Trimming cost V 5 bases and J 5 bases, with 16 bases left between them. The CDR3 sequence is 14 residues long. CDR1 is SGHRS and CDR2 is YFSETQ in the germline V gene. The DNA for the CDR3 is TGCGCCAGCAGACACAGGCTTGGAAGCGAGACCCAGTACTTC. This gives the protein CASRHRLGSETQYF.

This clonotype has a single count. This CDR3 reads CASSLRRGGNQPQHF. The CDR3 region has the DNA TGTGCCAGCAGCCTGCGGCGGGGAGGGAATCAGCCCCAGCATTTT. This chain links TRBV7-9 with TRBJ1-5; no reliable D call. The CDR3 covers 15 residues. Trimming cost V 5 bases and J 4 bases, with 15 bases left between them. Germline CDR1 SEHNR, CDR2 FQNEAQ (reference sequence).

This clonotype has a count of ten or more. This chain joins TRBV20-1 and TRBJ2-7, with 11 bases matching TRBD2. The CDR3 consists of 15 residues. The J segment lost 3 bases and the V segment lost 0 bases, leaving 4 bases of the junction unmatched. Per the germline V gene, CDR1 is DFQATT and CDR2 is SNEGSKA (reference sequence). CDR3 protein: CSARDPTSGSYEQYF. The CDR3 DNA is TGCAGTGCTAGAGATCCCACTAGCGGGAGCTACGAGCAGTACTTC.

This clonotype was detected a few times. The V gene is TRBV2, the J gene TRBJ1-1; 7 bases map to TRBD1. The CDR3 length is 15 residues. V trimming: 6 bases; J trimming: 2 bases; junction bases outside the gene matches: 9. Germline lookup yields CDR1 SNHLY and CDR2 FYNNEI. In nucleotides, the CDR3 is TGTGCCAGCAGGGGACATGGGACAGCCAACACTGAAGCTTTCTTT. This encodes CASRGHGTANTEAFF.

In DNA, the CDR3 is TGTGCCAGCAGTCCGACAGGGACTATCTACGAGCAGTACTTC. Its protein is CASSPTGTIYEQYF. The chain has TRBV2 and TRBJ2-7, with D tentatively TRBD1 or TRBD2 (7 bases each). The CDR3 covers 14 residues. Germline CDR1 reads SNHLY; CDR2 reads FYNNEI. V lost 5 bases and J 3 bases, leaving 14 bases between the germline ends.

This clonotype has more than one count but fewer than ten. This chain links TRBV7-6 with TRBJ2-7; D possibly corresponds to TRBD2 (5 bases). Germline CDR1 and CDR2: SGHVS and FNYEAQ. CDR3 size: 15 residues. Trimming stripped 4 bases from V and 3 bases from J, with 16 bases between. CDR3 region: CASSSFGDGGYEQYF. The CDR3 nucleotides read TGTGCCAGCAGCTCATTCGGGGATGGCGGCTACGAGCAGTACTTC.

This clonotype was observed once. Just one base apart from a much larger clone, this may be a read error. J is TRBJ1-6 and V is TRBV25-1, with D perhaps TRBD1 (5 bases). Germline V gene lookup returns CDR1 MGHDK and CDR2 SYGVNS. CDR3 length equals 14 residues. The CDR3 region is CDSSGEGNNSPLHF. The CDR3 DNA follows: TGTGACAGCAGTGGGGAGGGGAATAATTCACCCCTCCACTTT.

This clonotype was observed many times. The chain has TRBV29-1 and TRBJ2-2, with D hard to call. CDR1 and CDR2 (germline): SQVTM, ANQGSEA. The length of the CDR3 is 11 residues. V shed 5 bases and J shed 6 bases, with 7 bases lying between them. CDR3 nucleotides: TGCAGCGTTTGGGCGGCCGGGGAGCTGTTTTTT. This translates into CSVWAAGELFF.

CDR3 DNA: TGTGCCAGCCTTACCATGACTAGCGGAAAAGAGACCCAGTACTTC. It specifies CASLTMTSGKETQYF. The chain carries TRBV6-1 and TRBJ2-5; 9 positions agree with TRBD2. CDR3 length: 15 residues. The germline V gene encodes CDR1 MNHNS and CDR2 SASEGT. V shed 8 bases and J 3 bases; nucleotides not matched to a gene: 10.

Comment on this clonotype: It may be a read error: a sequence one base away is much more abundant. CDR3 protein: CSARPPRDRGRNGYEHYF. CDR3 in DNA: TGCAGTGCTAGACCCCCCCGGGACAGGGGCAGGAACGGCTACGAGCACTACTTC. V is TRBV20-1 and J is TRBJ2-7, with 10 bases identical to TRBD1. This CDR3 spans 18 amino acids. The germline gives CDR1 DFQATT, CDR2 SNEGSKA (reference sequence).

This chain links TRBV7-2 with TRBJ2-5; 8 nucleotides align to TRBD2. This CDR3 contains 15 residues. Germline CDR1 reads SGHTA; CDR2 reads FQGNSA. With V trimmed by 5 bases and J by 10 bases, 15 bases remained unmatched. The CDR3 region has the DNA TGTGCCAGCAGCCCCCGCCTCGGCGGCCGGGGGGGCCAGTACTTC. The encoded protein is CASSPRLGGRGGQYF.

This clonotype was seen only a few times. The chain recombines TRBV30 with TRBJ1-1; no firm D call. Per germline, CDR1 GTSNPN and CDR2 SVGIG (reference sequence). V was cut by 4 bases and J by 6 bases, with 9 bases left in between. This CDR3 is built from 11 residues. The chain's CDR3 is CAWNAGAEAFF. The CDR3 DNA reads as TGTGCCTGGAACGCGGGAGCTGAAGCTTTCTTT.

This clonotype has only a few counts. The V and J genes are TRBV7-2 and TRBJ1-1; weak D call: TRBD1 (6 bases). Trimming cost V 4 bases and J 4 bases, with 13 bases left between them. This CDR3 region has 14 residues. The germline CDR1 and CDR2 sequences are SGHTA and FQGNSA. CDR3 residues: CASSYKGGSTEAFF. The DNA for the CDR3 is TGTGCCAGCAGCTACAAGGGGGGAAGCACTGAAGCTTTCTTT.

This clonotype was seen at least ten times. The chain recombines TRBV6-5 with TRBJ1-1; D possibly corresponds to TRBD1 (5 bases). Trimming removed 5 bases from V and 8 bases from J, with 12 bases in between. CDR1 is MNHEY, CDR2 SVGAGI, per germline. The CDR3 has 12 amino acids. This chain's CDR3 is CASSRSGLEAFF. The CDR3 DNA follows: TGTGCCAGCAGTCGATCGGGACTGGAAGCTTTCTTT.

This clonotype was counted ten times or more. This sequence joins TRBV9 and TRBJ2-7; the match to TRBD1 covers 7 bases. V shed 0 bases and J 4 bases; nucleotides not matched to a gene: 7. Germline V gene lookup returns CDR1 SGDLS and CDR2 YYNGEE. CDR3 length equals 15 residues. This CDR3 is CASSVGRGRGYEQYF. As DNA, the CDR3 is TGTGCCAGCAGCGTAGGTAGGGGGCGCGGATACGAGCAGTACTTC.